The entry below describes one T cell receptor (beta chain). The sample is drawn from a study of control samples from healthy donors and cancer patients. The repertoire was sequenced with immunoSEQ multiplex PCR; TCRdb's copy has only in-frame clones and lacks some. The data contain about 160,000 clones, around 94% of them seen just once; the ten biggest clones take up about 15%. This CDR3 contains 13 residues. Germline V gives CDR1 MNHEY, CDR2 SMNVEV (reference sequence). V was clipped by 3 bases and J by 6 bases; unmatched bases: 3. Sample: PBMCs. The TCR sequence derives from a man aged 55 to 70 with colorectal cancer. The chain employs TRBV27 and TRBJ1-1, with TRBD1 matching 8 bases. CDR3 DNA: TGTGCCAGCAGTTTCCAGGGGGCGGCTGAAGCTTTCTTT. This encodes CASSFQGAAEAFF.